This T cell receptor beta chain appears in the sequencing data of a study of cytomegalovirus exposure and HLA in healthy donors. PCR amplification relied on 60 Vbeta primers (plus 13 Jbeta primers). Using immunoSEQ multiplex PCR, the repertoire was profiled, and TCRdb retains in-frame clones only, with some absent. This sample has 180,000 or so clones, with 70% to 80% found just once. The V segment lost 3 bases and the J segment 5 bases; nucleotides outside the gene matches: 6. The CDR3 runs to 17 residues. Germline CDR1 SGDLS, CDR2 YYNGEE. The receptor was isolated from a woman aged 55 to 70 in good health and CMV-seropositive. The V call is TRBV9, the J call TRBJ2-1, with 15 bases identical to TRBD2. The sequencing sample was made of PBMCs. In nucleotides, the CDR3 is TGTGCCAGCAGCGACCGAGGGACTAGCGGGGGGAACAATGAGCAGTTCTTC. Translated, it gives CASSDRGTSGGNNEQFF.